The clone carrying this T cell receptor (beta chain) was recorded at least ten times. Noted time point: newly diagnosed GD, antithyroid drugs for less than 3 months. PBMCs were the source of the RNA used for TCR sequencing. The source of the sample is a study of regulatory T cells in long-lasting Graves disease. Both iRepertoire HTBI primers and Arm-PCR of CDR3 regions were used to build the TCR beta libraries. Using its own MiXCR run on the multiplex PCR reads, TCRdb lists one record per CDR3 protein. Among hundreds of thousands of distinct CDR3 sequences listed, 15% were seen once. Losses at the gene ends were 7 bases for V and 8 bases for J; bases not matched to a gene: 17. This CDR3 comprises 16 residues. CDR1 is LNHDA, CDR2 SQIVND, per germline (reference sequence). A further study also used this sample, focusing on T cells in Graves' hyperthyroidism and ophthalmopathy.

The chain carries TRBV19 and TRBJ1-1; 9 bases are a match to TRBD1. The sample in question was peripheral blood mononuclear cells (PBMCs), obtained at new diagnosis, from a patient treated with antithyroid drugs. This sequence was found in a middle-aged woman with Graves disease. In DNA form, the CDR3 reads TGTGCCAGTAAATACGCTCATACCGGGACAGGGTTGGAAGCTTTCTTT. It translates to CASKYAHTGTGLEAFF.